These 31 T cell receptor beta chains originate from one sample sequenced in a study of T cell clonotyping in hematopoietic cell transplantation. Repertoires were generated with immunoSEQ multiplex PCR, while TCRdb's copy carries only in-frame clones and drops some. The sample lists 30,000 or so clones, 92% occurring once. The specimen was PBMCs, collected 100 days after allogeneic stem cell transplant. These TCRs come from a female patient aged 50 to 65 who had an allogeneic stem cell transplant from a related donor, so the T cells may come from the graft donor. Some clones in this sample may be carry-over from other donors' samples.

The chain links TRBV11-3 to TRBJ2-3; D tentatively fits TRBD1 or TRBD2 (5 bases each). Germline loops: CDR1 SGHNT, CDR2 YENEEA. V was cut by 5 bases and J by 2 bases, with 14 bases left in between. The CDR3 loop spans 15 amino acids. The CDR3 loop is CASSPPGPHTDTQYF. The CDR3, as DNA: TGTGCCAGCAGCCCCCCGGGACCGCACACAGATACGCAGTATTTT. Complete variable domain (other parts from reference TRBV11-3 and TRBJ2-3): EAGVVQSPRYKIIEKKQPVAFWCNPISGHNTLYWYLQNLGQGPELLIRYENEEAVDDSQLPKDRFSAERLKGVDSTLKIQPAELGDSAVYLCASSPPGPHTDTQYFGPGTRLTVL.

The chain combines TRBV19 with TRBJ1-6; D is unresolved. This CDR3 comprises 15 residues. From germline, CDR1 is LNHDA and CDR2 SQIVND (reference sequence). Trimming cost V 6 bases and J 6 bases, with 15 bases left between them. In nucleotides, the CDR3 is TGTGCCAGTAGGGACCGGTACCTGGGTAATTCACCCCTCCACTTT. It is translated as CASRDRYLGNSPLHF.

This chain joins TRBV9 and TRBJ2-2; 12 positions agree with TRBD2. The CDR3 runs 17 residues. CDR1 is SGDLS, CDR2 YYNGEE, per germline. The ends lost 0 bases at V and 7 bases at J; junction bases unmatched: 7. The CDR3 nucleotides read TGTGCCAGCAGCGTAGAGTCTAGCGGGGGGGCCGGCGGGGAGCTGTTTTTT. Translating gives CASSVESSGGAGGELFF.

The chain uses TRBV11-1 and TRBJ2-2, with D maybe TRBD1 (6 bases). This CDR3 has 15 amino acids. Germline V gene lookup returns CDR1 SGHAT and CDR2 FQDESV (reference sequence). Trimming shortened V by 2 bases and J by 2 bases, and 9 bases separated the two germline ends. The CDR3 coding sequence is TGTGCCAGCAGCTTATTGGGACATAACACCGGGGAGCTGTTTTTT. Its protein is CASSLLGHNTGELFF. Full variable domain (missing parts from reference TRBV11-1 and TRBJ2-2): EAEVAQSPRYKITEKSQAVAFWCDPISGHATLYWYRQILGQGPELLVQFQDESVVDDSQLPKDRFSAERLKGVDSTLKIQPAELGDSAMYLCASSLLGHNTGELFFGEGSRLTVL.

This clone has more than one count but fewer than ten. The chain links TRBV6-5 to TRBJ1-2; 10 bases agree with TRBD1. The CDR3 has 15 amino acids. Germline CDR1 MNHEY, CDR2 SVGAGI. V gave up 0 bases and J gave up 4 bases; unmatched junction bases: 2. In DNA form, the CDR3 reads TGTGCCAGCAGTTACTCTCGGACAGGGGGCTATGGCTACACCTTC. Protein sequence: CASSYSRTGGYGYTF.

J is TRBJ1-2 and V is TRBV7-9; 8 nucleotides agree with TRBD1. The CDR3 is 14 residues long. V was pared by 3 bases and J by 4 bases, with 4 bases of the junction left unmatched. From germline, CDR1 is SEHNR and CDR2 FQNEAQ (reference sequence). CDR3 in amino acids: CASSFPGQVYGYTF. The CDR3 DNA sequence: TGTGCCAGCAGCTTCCCGGGACAGGTCTATGGCTACACCTTC.

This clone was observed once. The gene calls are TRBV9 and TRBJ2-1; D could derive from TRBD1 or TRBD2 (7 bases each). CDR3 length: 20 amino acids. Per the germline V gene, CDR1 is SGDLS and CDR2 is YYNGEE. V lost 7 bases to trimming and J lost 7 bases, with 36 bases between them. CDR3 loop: CASGEVGDSTGTNYGNEQFF. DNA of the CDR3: TGTGCCAGCGGGGAGGTCGGGGACAGCACCGGGACTAACTATGGGAATGAGCAGTTCTTC.

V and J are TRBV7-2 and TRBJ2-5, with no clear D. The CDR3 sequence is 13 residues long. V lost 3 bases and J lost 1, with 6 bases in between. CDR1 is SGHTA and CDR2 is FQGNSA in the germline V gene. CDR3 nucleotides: TGTGCCAGCAGCTTGGGTGTCCAAGAGACCCAGTACTTC. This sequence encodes CASSLGVQETQYF.

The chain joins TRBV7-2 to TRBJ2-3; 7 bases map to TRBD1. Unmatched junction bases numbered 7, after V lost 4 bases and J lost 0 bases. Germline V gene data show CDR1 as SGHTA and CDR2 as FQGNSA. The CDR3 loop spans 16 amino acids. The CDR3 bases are TGTGCCAGCAGCTGGACAGGAGGAACTAGCACAGATACGCAGTATTTT. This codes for CASSWTGGTSTDTQYF.

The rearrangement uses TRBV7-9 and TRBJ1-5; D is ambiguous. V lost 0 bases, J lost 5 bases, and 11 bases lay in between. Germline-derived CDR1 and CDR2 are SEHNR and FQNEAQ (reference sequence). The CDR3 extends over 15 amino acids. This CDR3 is CASSLAGREDQPQHF. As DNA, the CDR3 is TGTGCCAGCAGCTTAGCAGGGCGAGAGGATCAGCCCCAGCATTTT.

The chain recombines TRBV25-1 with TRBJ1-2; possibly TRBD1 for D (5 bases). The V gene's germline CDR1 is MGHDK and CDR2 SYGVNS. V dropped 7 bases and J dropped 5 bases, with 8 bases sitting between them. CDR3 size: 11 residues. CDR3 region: CASKGVYGYTF. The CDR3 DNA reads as TGTGCCAGCAAAGGGGTTTATGGCTACACCTTC.

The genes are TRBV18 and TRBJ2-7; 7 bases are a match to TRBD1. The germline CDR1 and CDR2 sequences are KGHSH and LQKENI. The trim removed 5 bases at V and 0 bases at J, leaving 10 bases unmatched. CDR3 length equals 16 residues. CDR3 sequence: CASSTEQGTYSYEQYF. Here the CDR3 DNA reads TGTGCCAGCTCAACAGAACAGGGGACCTACTCCTACGAGCAGTACTTC.

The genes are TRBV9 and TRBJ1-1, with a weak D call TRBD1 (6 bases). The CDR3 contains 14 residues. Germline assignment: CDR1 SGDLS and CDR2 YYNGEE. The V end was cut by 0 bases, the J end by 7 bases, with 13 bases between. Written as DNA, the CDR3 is TGTGCCAGCAGCGTAGTTGGGGGGGCCAATGAAGCTTTCTTT. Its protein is CASSVVGGANEAFF.

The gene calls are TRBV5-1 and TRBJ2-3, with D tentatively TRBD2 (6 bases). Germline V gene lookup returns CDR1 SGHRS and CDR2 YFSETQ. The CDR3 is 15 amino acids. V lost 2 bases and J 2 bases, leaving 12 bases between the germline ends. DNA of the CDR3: TGCGCCAGCAGCTTACTTTCGGGAGCCACAGATACGCAGTATTTT. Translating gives CASSLLSGATDTQYF.

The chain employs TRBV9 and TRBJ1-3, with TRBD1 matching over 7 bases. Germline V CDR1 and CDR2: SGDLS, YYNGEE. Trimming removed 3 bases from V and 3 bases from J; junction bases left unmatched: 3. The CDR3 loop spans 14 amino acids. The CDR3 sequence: CASSGDRVGNTIYF. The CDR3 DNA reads TGTGCCAGCAGCGGTGACAGGGTTGGAAACACCATATATTTT.

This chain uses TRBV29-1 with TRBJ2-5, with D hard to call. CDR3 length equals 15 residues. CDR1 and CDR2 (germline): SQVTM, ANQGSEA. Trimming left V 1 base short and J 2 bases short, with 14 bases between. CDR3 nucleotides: TGCAGCGTTGAAGCCGAGAATAGTTTTCAAGAGACCCAGTACTTC. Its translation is CSVEAENSFQETQYF. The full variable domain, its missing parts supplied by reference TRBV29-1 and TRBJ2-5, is SAVISQKPSRDICQRGTSLTIQCQVDSQVTMMFWYRQQPGQSLTLIATANQGSEATYESGFVIDKFPISRPNLTFSTLTVSNMSPEDSSIYLCSVEAENSFQETQYFGPGTRLLVL.

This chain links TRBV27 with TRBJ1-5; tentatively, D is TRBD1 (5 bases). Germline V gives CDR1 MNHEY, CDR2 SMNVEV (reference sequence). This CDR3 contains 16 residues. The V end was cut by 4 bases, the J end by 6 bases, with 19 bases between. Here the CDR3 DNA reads TGTGCCAGCAGTTCCACCTCGAGGGGTCTGGGTCAGCCCCAGCATTTT. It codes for CASSSTSRGLGQPQHF.

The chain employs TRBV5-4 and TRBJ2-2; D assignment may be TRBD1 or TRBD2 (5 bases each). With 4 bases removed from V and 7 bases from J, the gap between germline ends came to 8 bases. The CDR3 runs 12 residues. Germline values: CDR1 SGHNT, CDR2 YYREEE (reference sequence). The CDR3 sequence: CASSGDGGELFF. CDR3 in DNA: TGTGCCAGCAGCGGGGACGGCGGGGAGCTGTTTTTT. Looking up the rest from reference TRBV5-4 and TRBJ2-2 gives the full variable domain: ETGVTQSPTHLIKTRGQQVTLRCSSQSGHNTVSWYQQALGQGPQFIFQYYREEENGRGNFPPRFSGLQFPNYSSELNVNALELDDSALYLCASSGDGGELFFGEGSRLTVL.

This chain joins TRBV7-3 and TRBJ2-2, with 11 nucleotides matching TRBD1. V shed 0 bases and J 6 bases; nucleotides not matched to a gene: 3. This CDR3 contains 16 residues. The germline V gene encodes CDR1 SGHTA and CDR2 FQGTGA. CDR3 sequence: CASSLTGQGASGELFF. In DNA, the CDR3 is TGTGCCAGCAGCTTAACAGGACAGGGGGCTTCCGGGGAGCTGTTTTTT. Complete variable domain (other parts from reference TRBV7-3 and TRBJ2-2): GAGVSQTPSNKVTEKGKYVELRCDPISGHTALYWYRQSLGQGPEFLIYFQGTGAADDSGLPNDRFFAVRPEGSVSTLKIQRTERGDSAVYLCASSLTGQGASGELFFGEGSRLTVL.

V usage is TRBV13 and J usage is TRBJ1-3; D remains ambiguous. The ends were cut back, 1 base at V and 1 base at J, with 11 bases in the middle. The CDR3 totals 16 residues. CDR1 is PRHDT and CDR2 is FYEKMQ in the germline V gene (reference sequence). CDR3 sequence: CASSLAPGSSGNTIYF. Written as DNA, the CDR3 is TGTGCCAGCAGCTTAGCGCCGGGTAGTTCTGGAAACACCATATATTTT.

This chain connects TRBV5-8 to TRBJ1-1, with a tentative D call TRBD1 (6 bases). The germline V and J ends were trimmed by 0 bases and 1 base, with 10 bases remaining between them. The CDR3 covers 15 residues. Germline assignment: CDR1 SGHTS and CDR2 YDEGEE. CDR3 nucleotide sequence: TGTGCCAGCAGCTTGGTGCAGGGGCAGAACACTGAAGCTTTCTTT. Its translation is CASSLVQGQNTEAFF.

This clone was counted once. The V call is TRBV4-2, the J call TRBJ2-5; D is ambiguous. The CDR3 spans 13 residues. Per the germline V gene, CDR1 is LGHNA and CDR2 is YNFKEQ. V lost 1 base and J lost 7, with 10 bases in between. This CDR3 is CASSQVTSGTQYF. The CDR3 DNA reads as TGTGCCAGCAGCCAAGTTACATCTGGGACCCAGTACTTC.

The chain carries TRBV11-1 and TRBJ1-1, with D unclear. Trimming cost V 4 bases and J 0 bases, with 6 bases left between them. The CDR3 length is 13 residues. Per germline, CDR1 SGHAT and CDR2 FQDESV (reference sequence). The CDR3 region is CASSSQLNTEAFF. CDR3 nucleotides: TGTGCCAGCAGCTCCCAATTGAACACTGAAGCTTTCTTT. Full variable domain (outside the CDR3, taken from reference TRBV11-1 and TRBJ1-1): EAEVAQSPRYKITEKSQAVAFWCDPISGHATLYWYRQILGQGPELLVQFQDESVVDDSQLPKDRFSAERLKGVDSTLKIQPAELGDSAMYLCASSSQLNTEAFFGQGTRLTVV.

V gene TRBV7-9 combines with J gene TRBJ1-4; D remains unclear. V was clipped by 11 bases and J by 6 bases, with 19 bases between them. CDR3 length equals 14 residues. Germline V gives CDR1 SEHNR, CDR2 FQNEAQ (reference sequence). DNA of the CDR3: TGTGCCGCCTATCTCGAAGGTCGTGATGAAAAACTGTTTTTT. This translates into CAAYLEGRDEKLFF.

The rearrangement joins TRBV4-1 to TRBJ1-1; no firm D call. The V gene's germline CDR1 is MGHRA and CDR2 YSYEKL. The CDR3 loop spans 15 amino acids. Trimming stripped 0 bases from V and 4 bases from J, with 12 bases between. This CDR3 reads CASSQEDEGGTEAFF. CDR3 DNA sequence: TGCGCCAGCAGCCAAGAAGACGAGGGAGGCACTGAAGCTTTCTTT.

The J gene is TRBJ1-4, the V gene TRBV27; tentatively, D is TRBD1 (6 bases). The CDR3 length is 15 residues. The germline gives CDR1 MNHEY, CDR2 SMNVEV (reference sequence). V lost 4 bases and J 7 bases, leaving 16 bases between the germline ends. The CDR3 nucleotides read TGTGCCAGCAGTTCCGCTTGGGGGGGCGGTGAAAAACTGTTTTTT. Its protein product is CASSSAWGGGEKLFF.

In nucleotides, the CDR3 is TGTGCCAGCAGTTACACAGGGAGCACAGATACGCAGTATTTT. Its translation: CASSYTGSTDTQYF. V usage is TRBV6-5 and J usage is TRBJ2-3; perhaps TRBD1 as D (6 bases). CDR1 is MNHEY and CDR2 is SVGAGI in the germline V gene. Deletions cut 2 bases from V and 0 bases from J, with 6 bases between. CDR3 length: 14 amino acids.

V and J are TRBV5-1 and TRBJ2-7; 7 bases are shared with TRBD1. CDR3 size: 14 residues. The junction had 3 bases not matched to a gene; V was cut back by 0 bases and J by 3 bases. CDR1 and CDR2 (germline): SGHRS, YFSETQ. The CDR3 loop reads CASSLGQGDYEQYF. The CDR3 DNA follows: TGCGCCAGCAGCTTGGGGCAGGGGGACTACGAGCAGTACTTC.

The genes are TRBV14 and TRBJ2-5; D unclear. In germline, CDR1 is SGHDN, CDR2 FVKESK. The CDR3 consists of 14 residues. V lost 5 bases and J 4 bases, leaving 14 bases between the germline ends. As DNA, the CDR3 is TGTGCCAGCAGCGAAAGCACTGGCCCAGAGACCCAGTACTTC. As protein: CASSESTGPETQYF.

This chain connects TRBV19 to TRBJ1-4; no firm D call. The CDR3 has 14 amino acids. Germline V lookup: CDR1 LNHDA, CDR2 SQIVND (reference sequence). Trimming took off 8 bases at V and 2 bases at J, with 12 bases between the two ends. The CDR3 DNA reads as TGTGCCAGTTCGGCGGGGTCGACTAATGAAAAACTGTTTTTT. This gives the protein CASSAGSTNEKLFF.

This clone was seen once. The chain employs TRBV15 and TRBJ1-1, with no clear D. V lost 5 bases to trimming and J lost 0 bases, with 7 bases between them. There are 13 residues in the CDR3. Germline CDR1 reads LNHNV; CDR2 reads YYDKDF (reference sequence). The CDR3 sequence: CATSLLMNTEAFF. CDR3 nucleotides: TGTGCCACCAGCCTGCTCATGAACACTGAAGCTTTCTTT.